This is a list of T cell receptor beta chains from one sample in a study of T cells in Graves' hyperthyroidism and ophthalmopathy. MiXCR was run by TCRdb on the multiplex PCR reads, yielding one entry per CDR3 protein. The table has about 350,000 distinct CDR3 sequences, around 14% seen once. The source material was blood. These receptors came from a woman aged 25 to 39 with Graves' hyperthyroidism. Each CDR3 is given with its conserved first and last residue. A D gene is named only where the DNA matches it firmly. Clone size is shown for a subset of rows, as once, few, many or a class of expanded clone.

DNA	CDR3	length	size	D	J	V
TGCGCCAGCAACTACGACGGGCCCTACGAGCAGTACTTC	CASNYDGPYEQYF	13	many	NA	TRBJ2-7	TRBV10-2
TGTGCCGGATACTCCCCGGGACAGGGCTCCAATGAGCAGTTCTTC	CAGYSPGQGSNEQFF	15	NA	TRBD1	TRBJ2-1	TRBV28
TGTGCCAGCATCGACGGGACTTCATATACGGAGACCCAGTACTTC	CASIDGTSYTETQYF	15	many	NA	TRBJ2-5	TRBV2
TGCAGTGCTGGAGAACAGGGAACAGATACGCAGTATTTT	CSAGEQGTDTQYF	13	NA	NA	TRBJ2-3	TRBV20-1
TGTGCCAGCAGTTTGGGACGGGGATTCGCCCCGTATGGCTACACCTTC	CASSLGRGFAPYGYTF	16	many	NA	TRBJ1-2	TRBV6-1
TGTGCCAGCAGTTTAGATGAGTATGGCTACACCTTC	CASSLDEYGYTF	12	many	NA	TRBJ1-2	TRBV12-3/TRBV12-4
TGTGCCAGCAGTTTCCTTTCATCAGCATTGGGTTCCGTCGGCGATTCACCCCTCCACTTT	CASSFLSSALGSVGDSPLHF	20	few	NA	TRBJ1-6	TRBV3-1
TGCAGTGTCCTAGCGGGAGAGGTTCACGAGCAGTACTTC	CSVLAGEVHEQYF	13	NA	TRBD2	TRBJ2-7	TRBV20-1
TGTGCCACCAGTGATGCTGGCGGGCACTACACCTTC	CATSDAGGHYTF	12	NA	NA	TRBJ1-2	TRBV24-1
TGTGCCAGTGGAGGGGGACTAGCTCAAGAGACCCAGTACTTC	CASGGGLAQETQYF	14	many	TRBD2	TRBJ2-5	TRBV19
TGTGCCAGCTCACCAAGGACAGGGCGGGAGCAGTTCTTC	CASSPRTGREQFF	13	many	TRBD1	TRBJ2-1	TRBV18
TGTGCCAGCAGCCCTAGCGGGAGCTTGCCAGAGACCCAGTACTTC	CASSPSGSLPETQYF	15	many	TRBD2	TRBJ2-5	TRBV3-1
TGTGCCAGCAGTGGACAGGGGTGGTATGGCTACACCTTC	CASSGQGWYGYTF	13	many	TRBD1	TRBJ1-2	TRBV6-1
TGTGCCAGCAGCTTCGGAACTAATGAAAAACTGTTTTTT	CASSFGTNEKLFF	13	many	NA	TRBJ1-4	TRBV7-2
TGTGCCAGCGGGACAGGGTACAATGAGCAGTTCTTC	CASGTGYNEQFF	12	NA	TRBD1	TRBJ2-1	TRBV7-9
TGCAGCGTAGCTCGGGACAGGATGTCTGAAAAACTGTTTTTT	CSVARDRMSEKLFF	14	few	TRBD1	TRBJ1-4	TRBV29-1
TGCAGCGTTGAAACCAGGGTTGAGACCCAGTACTTC	CSVETRVETQYF	12	few	NA	TRBJ2-5	TRBV29-1
TGTGCCAGCAGTACAGGAACCGGAGAGCTGTTTTTT	CASSTGTGELFF	12	NA	NA	TRBJ2-2	TRBV27
TGTGCCGCCTTCACCCTCCGGGGTCCTGGGAACACTGAAGCTTTCTTT	CAAFTLRGPGNTEAFF	16	many	NA	TRBJ1-1	TRBV27
TGTGCCAGCAGTTACTCGAGTCGGAATGAGCAGTTCTTC	CASSYSSRNEQFF	13	many	NA	TRBJ2-1	TRBV6-2/TRBV6-3
TGTGCCGGACGAGGGGCCCCGAACACCGGGGAGCTGTTTTTT	CAGRGAPNTGELFF	14	many	NA	TRBJ2-2	TRBV28
TGTGCCACCAGTGCCCCCAATCCGGATACCGGGGGGCTGTTTTTT	CATSAPNPDTGGLFF	15	NA	NA	TRBJ2-2	TRBV24-1
TGTGCCAGCAGCTTGGGACAGCAACCTACAGAGACCCAGTACTTC	CASSLGQQPTETQYF	15	few	NA	TRBJ2-5	TRBV5-4
TGCAGCGTTGCCACAGGGGCCGATCAGCCCCAGCATTTT	CSVATGADQPQHF	13	few	TRBD1	TRBJ1-5	TRBV29-1
TGTGCCAGCAGCCTAGAGGACTCCCAGCTGTTTTTT	CASSLEDSQLFF	12	NA	NA	TRBJ2-2	TRBV14
TGTGCCAGTAGCGACAGGACGAACGACGAGCAGTACTTC	CASSDRTNDEQYF	13	few	NA	TRBJ2-7	TRBV19
TGTGCCAGCAGTTATCCCCTCGTACTAGCGGGAGGGAGCAATGAGCAGTTCTTC	CASSYPLVLAGGSNEQFF	18	many	TRBD2	TRBJ2-1	TRBV28
TGTGCCAGCAGTCTCGAGGGACAGGGTAGAGAAAAACTGTTTTTT	CASSLEGQGREKLFF	15	few	TRBD1	TRBJ1-4	TRBV28
TGTGCCAGCAGTGCATTACAGGGGAGTGGGGCCAACGTCCTGACTTTC	CASSALQGSGANVLTF	16	many	TRBD1	TRBJ2-6	TRBV25-1
TGTGCCAGCAGTCGCGGGACCTACTACAATGAGCAGTTCTTC	CASSRGTYYNEQFF	14	many	NA	TRBJ2-1	TRBV6-2/TRBV6-3
TGTGCCAGCAGTCGAGGACAGGCCGGGCTCCACTATGGCTACACCTTC	CASSRGQAGLHYGYTF	16	many	TRBD1	TRBJ1-2	TRBV2
TGTGCCAGCAGCTTAGGCGGGCGGGTGGACGAGCAGTACTTC	CASSLGGRVDEQYF	14	many	NA	TRBJ2-7	TRBV13
TGCAGTGCCTATTACAGGGAGAACTACGAGCAGTACTTC	CSAYYRENYEQYF	13	many	NA	TRBJ2-7	TRBV20-1
TGTGCCAGCAGCTTAGCGCGTGGGGCTAATGAAAAACTGTTTTTT	CASSLARGANEKLFF	15	many	NA	TRBJ1-4	TRBV7-9
TGTGCCAGCAGTTTAAATGGGTATCAGCCCCAGCATTTT	CASSLNGYQPQHF	13	once	NA	TRBJ1-5	TRBV12-3/TRBV12-4
TGTGCCAGCAGCTTAGAACCGGGTAAAAACATTCAGTACTTC	CASSLEPGKNIQYF	14	many	NA	TRBJ2-4	TRBV7-2
TGTGCCAGCAGCTTCCCTTATGAAGGGATGGGAAGTGAAAAACTGTTTTTT	CASSFPYEGMGSEKLFF	17	NA	NA	TRBJ1-4	TRBV7-9